The rows below give T cell receptor beta chains drawn from one sample of a study of T-cell reconstitution after alpha-beta-depleted transplantation in children. TCRdb ran MiXCR on the PCR reads and lists one entry per CDR3 protein. Counted here are 700,000 to 850,000 distinct CDR3 sequences, approximately 15% occurring once; the ten biggest clones make up roughly 5%. Sequenced material: PBMCs, mostly from graft donor cells, taken 360 days after TCRalphabeta/CD19-depleted stem cell transplant. The receptors come from a male patient under 18 who had a stem cell transplant for acute lymphoblastic leukemia, so the T cells may come from the graft donor. Both conserved end residues are part of each CDR3. Each record gives: CDR3 length, D gene, J gene, clone size, V gene, CDR3 protein, CDR3 DNA. A D gene is named only where the DNA matches it firmly. Size is stated for part of the rows, as once, few or many counts, or as a class when the clone is expanded.

19,TRBD2,TRBJ2-1,few,TRBV4-1,CASSQGRGLAGVRGNEQFF,TGCGCCAGCAGCCAAGGAAGGGGACTAGCGGGAGTACGCGGAAATGAGCAGTTCTTC
12,NA,TRBJ1-1,NA,TRBV2,CASRDTVAEAFF,TGTGCCAGCAGGGATACAGTCGCTGAAGCTTTCTTT
14,NA,TRBJ2-2,many,TRBV4-1,CASSPQVDTGELFF,TGCGCCAGCAGCCCCCAAGTAGACACCGGGGAGCTGTTTTTT
15,NA,TRBJ1-1,NA,TRBV11-2,CASSPLSGSFTEAFF,TGTGCCAGCAGCCCGTTGAGTGGATCCTTCACTGAAGCTTTCTTT
14,TRBD2,TRBJ2-5,many,TRBV4-1,CASSGRGRGETQYF,TGCGCCAGCAGTGGTCGCGGGAGAGGGGAGACCCAGTACTTC
12,NA,TRBJ1-1,NA,TRBV6-5,CASSYSIRPAFF,TGTGCCAGCAGTTACTCGATTCGACCAGCTTTCTTT
14,TRBD1,TRBJ1-5,few,TRBV27,CASSMTGVGQPQHF,TGTGCCAGCAGTATGACAGGGGTCGGGCAGCCCCAGCATTTT
18,NA,TRBJ2-3,NA,TRBV11-1,CASSSSTVGRHPTDTQYF,TGTGCCAGCAGCTCTTCGACGGTGGGGCGACATCCCACAGATACGCAGTATTTT
17,TRBD2,TRBJ2-5,NA,TRBV12-3/TRBV12-4,CASSFGTGTKTSKTQYF,TGTGCCAGCAGTTTCGGAACCGGGACTAAGACCTCGAAGACCCAGTACTTC
12,NA,TRBJ1-2,few,TRBV29-1,CSGLQGYYGYTF,TGCAGCGGACTACAGGGCTACTATGGCTACACCTTC
14,NA,TRBJ2-5,NA,TRBV12-3/TRBV12-4,CASSLGWGFGTQYF,TGTGCCAGCAGTTTAGGATGGGGGTTCGGGACCCAGTACTTC
15,NA,TRBJ1-1,few,TRBV12-3/TRBV12-4,CASKPQGRGNTEAFF,TGTGCCAGCAAGCCCCAGGGGCGGGGGAACACTGAAGCTTTCTTT
14,NA,TRBJ2-1,NA,TRBV9,CASSDAALTDEQFF,TGTGCCAGCAGCGACGCGGCCCTTACAGATGAGCAGTTCTTC
16,NA,TRBJ2-5,NA,TRBV11-2,CASSQWSGLAGETQYF,TGTGCCAGCAGCCAATGGTCTGGGCTAGCCGGGGAGACCCAGTACTTC
14,NA,TRBJ1-1,NA,TRBV6-1,CASGRLTINTEAFF,TGTGCCAGCGGCCGTCTTACTATTAACACTGAAGCTTTCTTT
14,NA,TRBJ1-1,NA,TRBV13,CASSTGWGNTEAFF,TGTGCCAGCAGCACAGGGTGGGGGAACACTGAAGCTTTCTTT
15,TRBD1,TRBJ2-5,few,TRBV5-1,CASSLGDRGKETQYF,TGCGCCAGCAGCTTGGGAGACAGGGGTAAAGAGACCCAGTACTTC
14,TRBD1,TRBJ2-7,NA,TRBV6-5,CASSYGRGPYEQYF,TGTGCCAGCAGTTACGGCAGGGGGCCCTACGAGCAGTACTTC
13,NA,TRBJ2-5,few,TRBV29-1,CSVERPSQETQYF,TGCAGCGTTGAACGTCCGTCACAAGAGACCCAGTACTTC
15,TRBD1,TRBJ2-2,NA,TRBV7-7,CASSPTGGPTGELFF,TGTGCCAGCAGCCCGACAGGGGGCCCCACCGGGGAGCTGTTTTTT
16,NA,TRBJ2-1,many,TRBV5-1,CASSLVSGVSYNEQFF,TGCGCCAGCAGCTTGGTCTCGGGAGTCTCCTACAATGAGCAGTTCTTC
13,NA,TRBJ2-1,NA,TRBV27,CASSLGRHHEQFF,TGTGCCAGCAGTTTAGGCAGGCACCATGAGCAGTTCTTC
20,TRBD2,TRBJ2-3,few,TRBV5-1,CASSLLLSWRERTSTDTQYF,TGCGCCAGCAGCTTGCTGCTCTCGTGGCGGGAGAGAACTAGCACAGATACGCAGTATTTT
18,TRBD2,TRBJ2-3,NA,TRBV5-1,CASSDLLAGIPPWNTQYF,TGCGCCAGCAGCGACCTCCTAGCGGGGATCCCTCCTTGGAATACGCAGTATTTT
16,TRBD2,TRBJ2-3,many,TRBV12-3/TRBV12-4,CASSFWGGPSTDTQYF,TGTGCCAGCAGTTTCTGGGGGGGTCCTAGCACAGATACGCAGTATTTT
16,TRBD1,TRBJ1-1,NA,TRBV6-1,CASNRDRGYWNTEAFF,TGTGCCAGCAACCGGGACAGGGGCTATTGGAACACTGAAGCTTTCTTT